The sequence of this T cell receptor (beta chain) was determined in a study of radiotherapy plus CTLA-4 blockade in lung cancer. Study-level information: Of all patients, approximately 18% responded objectively and approximately 31% showed disease control.

Regarding the study as a whole: Radiotherapy was combined with ipilimumab, and tumor-derived TCR clones then expanded in blood. Interferon-beta and early blood T cell clone dynamics reportedly predicted response best.

CTLA-4 blockade using ipilimumab, together with focal radiation, was received by patients with chemo-refractory metastatic non-small-cell lung cancer. Of note for this clone: Its antigen remains unknown.

Clones were read by immunoSEQ multiplex PCR, and TCRdb kept only the in-frame ones, dropping some. The table has about 110,000 clones, approximately 87% seen once. V was pared by 8 bases and J by 2 bases, with 14 bases between. This CDR3 is built from 14 residues. CDR1 is LGHNA, CDR2 YNFKEQ, per germline. This clonotype was sampled from a human donor with non-small cell lung cancer that progressed on radiotherapy plus ipilimumab. Some clones in this sample may be carry-over from other donors' samples. The sequences come from peripheral blood, collected from a patient treated with radiotherapy plus ipilimumab. V gene TRBV4-2 combines with J gene TRBJ2-3; D tentatively fits TRBD1 or TRBD2 (6 bases each). The CDR3 sequence is CASGPRDTTDTQYF. The CDR3 coding sequence is TGTGCCAGCGGCCCGCGGGACACCACAGATACGCAGTATTTT.